This T cell receptor (beta chain) is from a study of graft-versus-host responses after intestinal transplantation. In the study overall: Transplants given to recipients were multivisceral, liver-intestinal, or isolated intestinal. Findings and caveats of the study: Circulating GvH clone levels at their peak were associated with HvG declines (early post-transplant).

Intraepithelial lymphocytes and lamina propria lymphocytes were released through processing of graft tissue. The germline V gene has CDR1 LNHDA and CDR2 SQIVND (reference sequence). V lost 6 bases to trimming and J lost 5 bases, with 22 bases between them. The CDR3 has 16 residues. In its sample, this clone was seen a few times. Its antigen is undetermined. Clones were sequenced by immunoSEQ multiplex PCR, and TCRdb holds only the in-frame ones, with some missing. The table records under 15,000 clones, 65% to 80% of them present only once. This clonotype was sampled from a human patient who received an intestinal transplant, so some T cells may come from the graft donor. The source was ileum tissue, collected approximately 27 days after intestinal transplant. This chain links TRBV19 with TRBJ1-2; tentative D call: TRBD1 (5 bases). CDR3 coding DNA: TGTGCCAGTAGGAGGATGACAGAAGTAAATCTATATGGCTACACCTTC. This gives the protein CASRRMTEVNLYGYTF.